The next 7 T cell receptor beta chains were all read from a single sample in a study of human T cells and chemical hapten exposure. In TCRdb, the RACE reads were re-called with MiXCR into one record per CDR3 protein. The repertoire holds some 110,000 distinct CDR3 sequences, with less than 15% as singletons. As for time point: pre-sensitization, week 0. Treatment here: therapeutic diphenylcyclopropenone sensitization with weekly scalp DPC. The sequencing used whole blood, collected in connection with sensitization to the hapten diphenylcyclopropenone (DPC). Every receptor here comes from a woman aged 45-65 years with alopecia areata. Some clones in this sample may be carry-over from other donors' samples.

This clonotype was counted ten times or more. The chain couples TRBV7-2 to TRBJ2-7; no clear D. The CDR3 extends over 12 amino acids. Trimming stripped 2 bases from V and 2 bases from J, with 4 bases between. Germline loops: CDR1 SGHTA, CDR2 FQGNSA. In nucleotides, the CDR3 is TGTGCCAGCAGCTTAAGCACCTACGAGCAGTACTTC. As protein: CASSLSTYEQYF.

The DNA for the CDR3 is TGTGCCAGCAGTCCTGGACGGGGGCTAGCCAAAAACATTCAGTACTTC. This sequence encodes CASSPGRGLAKNIQYF. V usage is TRBV12-3 or TRBV12-4 and J usage is TRBJ2-4; D may be TRBD1 or TRBD2 (6 bases each). The ends were cut back, 5 bases at V and 0 bases at J, with 14 bases in the middle. There are 16 residues in the CDR3.

The chain joins TRBV28 to TRBJ1-5; tentative D call: TRBD1 (5 bases). In germline, CDR1 is MDHEN, CDR2 SYDVKM. The CDR3 loop spans 15 amino acids. V was shortened by 5 bases and J by 7 bases, with 18 bases between the two germline ends. The CDR3 DNA reads TGTGCCAGCAGTACTCACCAGGGCGATCGACAGCCCCAGCATTTT. Protein: CASSTHQGDRQPQHF.

This chain's CDR3 is CASSRTGYYGYTF. The DNA for the CDR3 is TGTGCCAGCAGTCGCACGGGGTACTATGGCTACACCTTC. The chain has TRBV2 and TRBJ1-2; no definite D call. Trimming took off 5 bases at V and 3 bases at J, with 10 bases between the two ends. CDR1 is SNHLY and CDR2 is FYNNEI in the germline V gene. This CDR3 comprises 13 residues.

This clonotype has at least ten counts. The V and J genes are TRBV5-1 and TRBJ2-3; 8 bases are a match to TRBD1. Germline trimming cut 3 bases from V and 6 bases from J; bases unmatched to any gene: 9. This CDR3 is 15 amino acids long. The V gene's germline CDR1 is SGHRS and CDR2 YFSETQ. The CDR3 spells CASSSQATGGDTQYF. The DNA of the CDR3 is TGCGCCAGCAGCTCCCAGGCAACAGGGGGTGATACGCAGTATTTT.

This clonotype was observed at least ten times. The V call is TRBV28, the J call TRBJ1-2; 7 bases are a match to TRBD1. This CDR3 contains 16 residues. Germline CDR1 reads MDHEN; CDR2 reads SYDVKM. The J segment lost 1 base and the V segment lost 6 bases, leaving 11 bases of the junction unmatched. Written as DNA, the CDR3 is TGTGCCAGCAGGAGTGACAGGGAGCCCGATAACTATGGCTACACCTTC. Translation: CASRSDREPDNYGYTF.

J is TRBJ2-7 and V is TRBV7-9; the D is unclear. V was shortened by 3 bases and J by 4 bases, with 7 bases between the two germline ends. CDR3 size: 12 residues. The germline CDR1 and CDR2 sequences are SEHNR and FQNEAQ (reference sequence). The CDR3 region is CASSFRQYEQYF. Here the CDR3 DNA reads TGTGCCAGCAGCTTTCGCCAATACGAGCAGTACTTC.